Following are 15 T cell receptor beta chains from one sample sequenced in a study of blood T cell repertoires in COVID-19. TCRdb keeps only in-frame clones here, not all; method: immunoSEQ multiplex PCR. The table lists 250,000 or so clones, approximately 90% of them singletons. The sequenced sample was PBMCs or T cells enriched from blood (not recorded which). The receptors come from a young woman with acute COVID-19.

The chain has TRBV5-5 and TRBJ1-1, with 9 bases matching TRBD1. Trimming at V came to 4 bases and at J to 1 base, leaving 11 bases not matched to a gene. CDR1 is SGHKS and CDR2 is YYEKEE in the germline V gene (reference sequence). CDR3 length: 17 amino acids. DNA of the CDR3: TGTGCCAGCAGCCTGGGGACAGGGCGGTCGTGGAACACTGAAGCTTTCTTT. The encoded protein is CASSLGTGRSWNTEAFF.

This chain uses TRBV3-1 (or the pseudogene TRBV3-2) with TRBJ1-3, with 7 bases matching TRBD1. The germline V gene has CDR1 LGHDT and CDR2 YNNKEL (reference sequence). Trimming removed 4 bases from V and 1 base from J; junction bases left unmatched: 4. The CDR3 totals 15 residues. The CDR3 bases are TGTGCCAGCAGCCGACAGGGTGGGTCTGGAAACACCATATATTTT. It codes for CASSRQGGSGNTIYF.

The chain has TRBV5-1 and TRBJ2-5; 7 positions agree with TRBD1. V gave up 0 bases and J gave up 1 base; unmatched junction bases: 12. The CDR3 length is 18 residues. CDR1 and CDR2 from the germline V gene are SGHRS and YFSETQ. Here the CDR3 reads CASSLVPADRPIQETQYF. The DNA of the CDR3 is TGCGCCAGCAGCTTGGTACCAGCGGACAGGCCCATCCAAGAGACCCAGTACTTC. The full variable domain, with the rest looked up from reference TRBV5-1 and TRBJ2-5, is KAGVTQTPRYLIKTRGQQVTLSCSPISGHRSVSWYQQTPGQGLQFLFEYFSETQRNKGNFPGRFSGRQFSNSRSEMNVSTLELGDSALYLCASSLVPADRPIQETQYFGPGTRLLVL.

The CDR3 region has the DNA TGTGCCAGCAGTGATTACCTTGGCCTTCTTTATCCCAATACGCAGTATTTT. Its translation: CASSDYLGLLYPNTQYF. V and J are TRBV2 and TRBJ2-3; no clear D. V was clipped by 3 bases and J by 7 bases, with 23 bases between them. There are 17 residues in the CDR3. Germline CDR1 and CDR2: SNHLY and FYNNEI. The variable domain in full, completed from reference TRBV2 and TRBJ2-3, reads EPEVTQTPSHQVTQMGQEVILRCVPISNHLYFYWYRQILGQKVEFLVSFYNNEISEKSEIFDDQFSVERPDGSNFTLKIRSTKLEDSAMYFCASSDYLGLLYPNTQYFGPGTRLTVL.

This clone was counted a few times. This rearrangement joins TRBV5-1 to TRBJ2-7; 9 bases map to TRBD1. Trimming took 0 bases from V and 4 from J; bases not matched to a gene: 2. CDR3 length equals 14 residues. The germline V gene encodes CDR1 SGHRS and CDR2 YFSETQ. CDR3 sequence (DNA): TGCGCCAGCAGCTTGGACGGACAGGGGTACGAGCAGTACTTC. Encoded protein: CASSLDGQGYEQYF.

The rearrangement uses TRBV7-2 and TRBJ1-6; TRBD1 aligns across 8 bases. The junction had 4 bases not matched to a gene; V was cut back by 5 bases and J by 7 bases. The germline V gene has CDR1 SGHTA and CDR2 FQGNSA. There are 14 residues in the CDR3. The CDR3 loop reads CASSATGVNSPLHF. CDR3 coding DNA: TGTGCCAGCAGCGCGACAGGGGTCAATTCACCCCTCCACTTT. Full variable domain (missing parts from reference TRBV7-2 and TRBJ1-6): GAGVSQSPSNKVTEKGKDVELRCDPISGHTALYWYRQSLGQGLEFLIYFQGNSAPDKSGLPSDRFSAERTGGSVSTLTIQRTQQEDSAVYLCASSATGVNSPLHFGNGTRLTVT.

This sequence joins TRBV15 and TRBJ1-2, with TRBD1 matching 8 bases. The junction had 6 bases not matched to a gene; V was cut back by 2 bases and J by 4 bases. The germline V gene has CDR1 LNHNV and CDR2 YYDKDF (reference sequence). CDR3 size: 15 residues. This CDR3 reads CATSRSGQGSYGYTF. The CDR3 region has the DNA TGTGCCACCAGCAGATCCGGACAGGGAAGCTATGGCTACACCTTC. Supplemented by reference TRBV15 and TRBJ1-2, the full variable domain reads DAMVIQNPRYQVTQFGKPVTLSCSQTLNHNVMYWYQQKSSQAPKLLFHYYDKDFNNEADTPDNFQSRRPNTSFCFLDIRSPGLGDTAMYLCATSRSGQGSYGYTFGSGTRLTVV.

The chain couples TRBV6-2 or TRBV6-3 to TRBJ1-4; 7 bases align to TRBD1. Trimming cost V 5 bases and J 6 bases; bases outside gene matches: 12. The CDR3 is 16 residues long. Germline lookup yields CDR1 MNHEY and CDR2 SVGEGT. CDR3 in DNA: TGTGCCAGCAGTAGAAGAGACAGGGACGGTTATGAAAAACTGTTTTTT. Translation gives CASSRRDRDGYEKLFF.

The gene calls are TRBV18 and TRBJ1-1, with 9 bases fitting TRBD1. CDR1 KGHSH and CDR2 LQKENI come from the germline V gene. The CDR3 contains 16 residues. V shed 4 bases, J shed 1 base, and the junction held 7 bases outside the gene matches. CDR3 coding DNA: TGTGCCAGCTCACTAAACAGGGGGCCTGGGAACACTGAAGCTTTCTTT. It is translated as CASSLNRGPGNTEAFF. The full variable domain, its missing parts supplied by reference TRBV18 and TRBJ1-1, is NAGVMQNPRHLVRRRGQEARLRCSPMKGHSHVYWYRQLPEEGLKFMVYLQKENIIDESGMPKERFSAEFPKEGPSILRIQQVVRGDSAAYFCASSLNRGPGNTEAFFGQGTRLTVV.

This clone was observed a few times. The chain combines TRBV5-1 with TRBJ2-2; 7 bases map to TRBD1. This CDR3 contains 16 residues. J lost 3 bases, V lost 2 bases, and 7 bases had no gene match. The germline gives CDR1 SGHRS, CDR2 YFSETQ. The CDR3 region is CASSLGTEFYTGELFF. CDR3 bases: TGCGCCAGCAGCTTAGGGACAGAGTTCTACACCGGGGAGCTGTTTTTT.

This clone came up a few times. The chain joins TRBV18 to TRBJ1-4; TRBD1 might be the D (5 bases). Trimming removed 3 bases from V and 6 bases from J, with 14 bases in between. Germline V CDR1 and CDR2: KGHSH, LQKENI. There are 15 residues in the CDR3. The CDR3 DNA is TGTGCCAGCTCACCTCCTACGGGAGGGGATGAAAAACTGTTTTTT. Encoded protein: CASSPPTGGDEKLFF.

The CDR3 sequence: CASNPGTGYGYTF. CDR3 nucleotide sequence: TGTGCCAGCAACCCGGGGACAGGCTATGGCTACACCTTC. The chain links TRBV27 to TRBJ1-2, with 8 bases fitting TRBD1. V gave up 7 bases and J gave up 4 bases; unmatched junction bases: 5. The CDR3 has 13 residues. Germline V lookup: CDR1 MNHEY, CDR2 SMNVEV (reference sequence).

The chain carries TRBV5-4 and TRBJ1-6; maybe TRBD1 (5 bases). V was shortened by 0 bases and J by 10 bases, with 17 bases between the two germline ends. In germline, CDR1 is SGHNT, CDR2 YYREEE (reference sequence). The CDR3 has 16 residues. The CDR3 reads CASSLAGRGATSPLHF. In nucleotides, the CDR3 is TGTGCCAGCAGCTTGGCCGGGAGGGGAGCTACATCACCCCTCCACTTT.

V is TRBV7-9 and J is TRBJ1-4; D uncertain. Trimming removed 4 bases at V and 8 bases at J, with 11 bases between. The CDR3 is made up of 13 amino acids. Germline loops: CDR1 SEHNR, CDR2 FQNEAQ (reference sequence). CDR3 residues: CASSSEVWEKLFF. The CDR3 DNA is TGTGCCAGCAGCTCCGAGGTATGGGAAAAACTGTTTTTT.

This clone was recorded a few times. CDR3 coding DNA: TGTGCCTGGAGGGCAGGGGCGGTCACCGGGGAGCTGTTTTTT. Encoded protein: CAWRAGAVTGELFF. This chain uses TRBV30 with TRBJ2-2; TRBD1 is a possible D gene (6 bases). The CDR3 is 14 amino acids. V gave up 3 bases and J gave up 4 bases, with 12 bases separating them. Germline V gene sequence: CDR1 GTSNPN, CDR2 SVGIG (reference sequence).